One sample yielded the 32 T cell receptor beta chains listed below, sequenced in a study of OX40 agonist ivuxolimab in advanced cancers. The method was immunoSEQ multiplex PCR; TCRdb's version includes in-frame clones alone and lacks a portion of them. The sample includes about 64,000 clones, around 89% seen only once; the top ten take roughly 0.67%. The source was CD4+ or CD8+ T cells sorted from blood, collected in a trial of the OX40 agonist ivuxolimab. The receptors shown here come from an adult with an advanced solid tumor such as melanoma, head and neck, liver or kidney cancer.

DNA for the CDR3: TGTGCCAGCAGCCAGGGACTCGAAACCTACGAGCAGTACTTC. Amino acid sequence: CASSQGLETYEQYF. The chain joins TRBV5-4 to TRBJ2-7; D is possibly TRBD2 (6 bases). Germline V gene lookup returns CDR1 SGHNT and CDR2 YYREEE (reference sequence). Trimming took 4 bases from V and 2 from J, leaving 13 bases between them. The CDR3 is 14 amino acids.

This chain connects TRBV18 to TRBJ1-5; 7 bases align to TRBD1. Germline loops: CDR1 KGHSH, CDR2 LQKENI. The CDR3 extends over 15 amino acids. With 4 bases clipped from V and 7 bases from J, the junction kept 10 bases outside the gene matches. The CDR3 bases are TGTGCCAGCTCACAAGACTCAGGGGGAGGCCAGCCCCAGCATTTT. Translating gives CASSQDSGGGQPQHF.

V gene TRBV15 combines with J gene TRBJ2-3; 9 bases fit TRBD1. The CDR3 runs to 15 residues. Germline-derived CDR1 and CDR2 are LNHNV and YYDKDF (reference sequence). V lost 4 bases, J lost 6 bases, and 8 bases stayed unmatched. The CDR3 sequence is CATSTSGTGMDTQYF. The DNA for the CDR3 is TGTGCCACCAGCACTAGTGGGACAGGGATGGATACGCAGTATTTT.

The J gene is TRBJ2-7, the V gene TRBV5-6, with D hard to call. The V end was cut by 2 bases, the J end by 2 bases, with 11 bases between. CDR1 SGHDT and CDR2 YYEEEE come from the germline V gene. The CDR3 has 14 residues. The CDR3 spells CASSLLAAAYEQYF. The CDR3 DNA reads as TGTGCCAGCAGCTTATTAGCCGCTGCCTACGAGCAGTACTTC.

The chain has TRBV20-1 and TRBJ2-4; D not certain. CDR1 is DFQATT, CDR2 SNEGSKA, per germline (reference sequence). This CDR3 contains 11 residues. V was cut by 5 bases and J by 15 bases, with 17 bases left in between. This CDR3 is CSAGSSARLYF. In DNA form, the CDR3 reads TGCAGTGCTGGATCCTCTGCCCGGTTGTACTTC.

The chain joins TRBV6-1 to TRBJ2-2, with unresolved D. The CDR3 sequence is 15 residues long. The germline V and J ends were trimmed by 5 bases and 6 bases, with 16 bases remaining between them. CDR1 and CDR2 (germline): MNHNS, SASEGT. The CDR3 is CASSLGSHFSGELFF. DNA for the CDR3: TGTGCCAGCAGTCTCGGGTCACACTTTTCCGGGGAGCTGTTTTTT.

This clone appeared once. J is TRBJ1-1 and V is TRBV27; 9 bases line up with TRBD1. J was trimmed by 0 bases and V by 5 bases; bases with no gene match: 1. The length of the CDR3 is 14 residues. CDR1 is MNHEY, CDR2 SMNVEV, per germline (reference sequence). CDR3 sequence reads: CASSHRGLNTEAFF. The CDR3 DNA reads as TGTGCCAGCAGTCACAGGGGGCTGAACACTGAAGCTTTCTTT.

The chain employs TRBV9 and TRBJ2-1, with a tentative D call TRBD2 (6 bases). This CDR3 region has 15 residues. Germline CDR1 reads SGDLS; CDR2 reads YYNGEE. Trimming stripped 0 bases from V and 5 bases from J, with 12 bases between. For the CDR3, the DNA is TGTGCCAGCAGCGTAGCTACCGGGAGAAACAATGAGCAGTTCTTC. It is translated as CASSVATGRNNEQFF.

The V and J genes are TRBV29-1 and TRBJ2-3; D is uncertain. The germline CDR1 and CDR2 sequences are SQVTM and ANQGSEA. CDR3 length equals 15 residues. The V gene lost 4 bases and the J gene lost 0 bases, with 14 bases spanning the gap. The CDR3 sequence is CSVAPRGVSTDTQYF. In nucleotides, the CDR3 is TGCAGCGTTGCCCCAAGAGGAGTAAGCACAGATACGCAGTATTTT.

The V and J genes are TRBV18 and TRBJ1-2; no reliable D call. The CDR3 extends over 13 amino acids. Germline CDR1 is KGHSH and CDR2 is LQKENI. The V end was cut by 2 bases, the J end by 1 base, with 5 bases between. Here the CDR3 DNA reads TGTGCCAGCTCACCAACCCTTAACTATGGCTACACCTTC. Amino acid sequence: CASSPTLNYGYTF.

The J gene is TRBJ2-3, the V gene TRBV6-5; a possible D gene is TRBD2 (6 bases). Trimming took off 2 bases at V and 6 bases at J, with 15 bases between the two ends. Per germline, CDR1 MNHEY and CDR2 SVGAGI. This CDR3 has 15 residues. Written as DNA, the CDR3 is TGTGCCAGCAGTTACCGAGGGGACTGCCTGGATACGCAGTATTTT. It codes for CASSYRGDCLDTQYF.

This clone appeared a single time. The chain joins TRBV19 to TRBJ2-6; D unresolved. Trimming stripped 3 bases from V and 0 bases from J, with 15 bases between. Germline loops: CDR1 LNHDA, CDR2 SQIVND (reference sequence). This CDR3 is built from 18 residues. The CDR3 protein is CASSIGFNGYSGANVLTF. The CDR3 DNA reads as TGTGCCAGTAGTATTGGGTTTAACGGCTACTCTGGGGCCAACGTCCTGACTTTC. The full variable domain, its missing parts supplied by reference TRBV19 and TRBJ2-6, is DGGITQSPKYLFRKEGQNVTLSCEQNLNHDAMYWYRQDPGQGLRLIYYSQIVNDFQKGDIAEGYSVSREKKESFPLTVTSAQKNPTAFYLCASSIGFNGYSGANVLTFGAGSRLTVL.

The rearrangement joins TRBV15 to TRBJ2-3; TRBD2 matches 9 bases. CDR1 LNHNV and CDR2 YYDKDF come from the germline V gene (reference sequence). The CDR3 extends over 17 amino acids. With 0 bases clipped from V and 3 bases from J, the junction kept 7 bases outside the gene matches. The CDR3 reads CATSREGTSFRTDTQYF. DNA of the CDR3: TGTGCCACCAGCAGAGAGGGGACTAGCTTTAGAACAGATACGCAGTATTTT.

The genes are TRBV10-2 and TRBJ2-2; D might be TRBD2 (6 bases). Germline V gene data show CDR1 as WSHSY and CDR2 as SAAADI. V lost 7 bases and J 7 bases, leaving 16 bases between the germline ends. The CDR3 is 14 residues long. The CDR3 here is CASKGRMGDGELFF. CDR3 sequence (DNA): TGCGCCAGCAAGGGGAGGATGGGGGACGGGGAGCTGTTTTTT.

This chain connects TRBV6-5 to TRBJ2-7; 9 nucleotides match TRBD2. The CDR3 is made up of 15 amino acids. V was clipped by 5 bases and J by 0 bases; unmatched bases: 5. Germline V CDR1 and CDR2: MNHEY, SVGAGI. This CDR3 reads CASSASSGVSYEQYF. CDR3 bases: TGTGCCAGCAGTGCATCTAGCGGGGTCTCCTACGAGCAGTACTTC.

The chain uses TRBV19 and TRBJ2-1; 13 positions match TRBD2. CDR3 length: 16 amino acids. Trimming removed 1 base from V and 6 bases from J; junction bases left unmatched: 3. Germline-derived CDR1 and CDR2 are LNHDA and SQIVND (reference sequence). The chain's CDR3 is CASSIGGLAGLNEQFF. The CDR3 DNA reads as TGTGCCAGTAGTATAGGGGGACTAGCGGGACTCAATGAGCAGTTCTTC.

The chain carries TRBV10-3 and TRBJ2-2; no definite D call. Trimming left V 10 bases short and J 0 bases short, with 9 bases between. The length of the CDR3 is 13 residues. Germline values: CDR1 ENHRY, CDR2 SYGVKD. The CDR3: CATRASNTGELFF. For the CDR3, the DNA is TGTGCCACCCGGGCGTCGAACACCGGGGAGCTGTTTTTT.

V and J are TRBV5-1 and TRBJ2-7; 8 nucleotides agree with TRBD2. Trimming removed 1 base from V and 4 bases from J; junction bases left unmatched: 7. The CDR3 sequence is 15 residues long. Germline values: CDR1 SGHRS, CDR2 YFSETQ. The CDR3 bases are TGCGCCAGCAGCTTGAAGTTAGCGGGAAGTTACGAGCAGTACTTC. Translated, it gives CASSLKLAGSYEQYF.

V and J are TRBV14 and TRBJ2-5; D remains ambiguous. The germline V and J ends were trimmed by 2 bases and 2 bases, with 3 bases remaining between them. The CDR3 is 12 residues long. Germline V gene sequence: CDR1 SGHDN, CDR2 FVKESK. DNA of the CDR3: TGTGCCAGCAGCCAAAGGCAAGAGACCCAGTACTTC. This translates into CASSQRQETQYF.

This clone was detected a few times. This chain joins TRBV5-4 and TRBJ2-2; TRBD2 matches 9 bases. V was pared by 1 base and J by 6 bases, with 10 bases of the junction left unmatched. This CDR3 spans 17 amino acids. In germline, CDR1 is SGHNT, CDR2 YYREEE (reference sequence). The CDR3 loop is CASSLPGTSFEAGELFF. In DNA, the CDR3 is TGTGCCAGCAGCTTGCCCGGGACTAGCTTCGAGGCCGGGGAGCTGTTTTTT.

The rearrangement links TRBV6-5 to TRBJ2-1; 7 bases map to TRBD1. This CDR3 is built from 15 residues. V dropped 5 bases and J dropped 5; count of bases not matched to a gene: 9. Germline lookup yields CDR1 MNHEY and CDR2 SVGAGI. CDR3 sequence (DNA): TGTGCCAGCAGTGGGAAAAGGACAGGCCACAATGAGCAGTTCTTC. Translating gives CASSGKRTGHNEQFF.

CDR3 DNA sequence: TGCGCCAGCAGCTTGGAGGCTGACAGGAACACTGAAGCTTTCTTT. This encodes CASSLEADRNTEAFF. The rearrangement uses TRBV5-1 and TRBJ1-1; a possible D gene is TRBD1 (5 bases). The CDR3 totals 15 residues. The germline V gene has CDR1 SGHRS and CDR2 YFSETQ. Trimming left V 0 bases short and J 1 base short, with 10 bases between.

This clone was observed a handful of times. The chain uses TRBV10-2 and TRBJ2-1; TRBD2 agrees at 8 bases. The CDR3 totals 16 residues. CDR1 and CDR2 from the germline V gene are WSHSY and SAAADI. The V segment lost 3 bases and the J segment 2 bases; nucleotides outside the gene matches: 6. CDR3 bases: TGCGCCAGCAGTGAACCCGGGAGGGCCCCCTACAATGAGCAGTTCTTC. Translation: CASSEPGRAPYNEQFF.

V gene TRBV28 combines with J gene TRBJ1-2; no clear D. The germline gives CDR1 MDHEN, CDR2 SYDVKM. With 3 bases removed from V and 2 bases from J, the gap between germline ends came to 10 bases. The CDR3 is made up of 14 amino acids. The CDR3 DNA reads TGTGCCAGCAGTTTCCCAGAGTCAAACTATGGCTACACCTTC. Translating gives CASSFPESNYGYTF.

The rearrangement links TRBV5-1 to TRBJ2-2, with 11 bases fitting TRBD1. The CDR3 length is 15 residues. The V gene's germline CDR1 is SGHRS and CDR2 YFSETQ. With 6 bases clipped from V and 3 bases from J, the junction kept 4 bases outside the gene matches. CDR3 protein: CASKDRGLDTGELFF. CDR3 DNA: TGCGCCAGCAAGGACAGGGGGCTTGACACCGGGGAGCTGTTTTTT.

The chain uses TRBV7-9 and TRBJ2-3; D gene uncertain. Germline V gives CDR1 SEHNR, CDR2 FQNEAQ (reference sequence). V was trimmed by 5 bases and J by 7 bases, leaving 10 bases between them. The CDR3 sequence is 12 residues long. This CDR3 is CASSILYHTQYF. The CDR3 nucleotides are TGTGCCAGCAGCATCCTCTATCATACGCAGTATTTT.

The rearrangement links TRBV30 to TRBJ2-2, with D hard to call. The CDR3 has 14 residues. The germline gives CDR1 GTSNPN, CDR2 SVGIG (reference sequence). Between the trimmed V and J ends, which lost 5 bases and 2 bases, there was a span of 12 bases. This chain's CDR3 is CAWQRGTNTGELFF. CDR3 in DNA: TGTGCCTGGCAGCGTGGCACCAACACCGGGGAGCTGTTTTTT.

The J gene is TRBJ2-2, the V gene TRBV5-1, with 7 bases identical to TRBD2. Germline trimming cut 0 bases from V and 5 bases from J; bases unmatched to any gene: 4. Germline V lookup: CDR1 SGHRS, CDR2 YFSETQ. This CDR3 is 15 amino acids long. The CDR3 DNA reads TGCGCCAGCAGCTTGGCCGGGGGGAATACCGGGGAGCTGTTTTTT. This translates into CASSLAGGNTGELFF.

As for this clone: Its ends do not fully match the called genes, so a read error is possible. Written as DNA, the CDR3 is TGTGCCAGCAGCCTAGCGGCATTTAGCACAGATACGCAGTATTTT. Translation: CASSLAAFSTDTQYF. This chain joins TRBV7-2 and TRBJ2-3, with 7 positions matching TRBD2. The CDR3 runs 15 residues. Germline-derived CDR1 and CDR2 are SGHTA and FQGNSA.

The chain couples TRBV7-8 to TRBJ2-7, with 8 bases lining up with TRBD1. The CDR3 is made up of 14 amino acids. J gave up 2 bases and V 5 bases, and 5 bases lay outside the gene matches. Germline CDR1 and CDR2: SGHVS and FQNEAQ. This CDR3 is CASSLSQGAYEQYF. Written as DNA, the CDR3 is TGTGCCAGCAGCCTATCACAGGGGGCCTACGAGCAGTACTTC.

The V call is TRBV7-8, the J call TRBJ2-7; D is uncertain. Germline lookup yields CDR1 SGHVS and CDR2 FQNEAQ. Between the trimmed V and J ends, which lost 5 bases and 4 bases, there was a span of 15 bases. The CDR3 contains 14 residues. In DNA, the CDR3 is TGTGCCAGCAGCCATCCCGCAAATCCATACGAGCAGTACTTC. The encoded protein is CASSHPANPYEQYF.

J is TRBJ2-7 and V is TRBV5-1, with a possible D match to TRBD1 (6 bases). Deletions cut 0 bases from V and 1 base from J, with 8 bases between. This CDR3 is built from 14 residues. Germline CDR1 is SGHRS and CDR2 is YFSETQ. The CDR3 region is CASSLGQASYEQYF. DNA of the CDR3: TGCGCCAGCAGCTTGGGACAGGCGTCCTACGAGCAGTACTTC.